The 2 T cell receptor beta chains below were found in one sample sequenced in a study of shared clonotypes between healthy human individuals. Sequencing used immunoSEQ multiplex PCR; TCRdb keeps in-frame clones, though not all of them. The sample has a few million clones, approximately 95% seen once. The specimen was naive CD4+ T cells from PBMCs. Specified subset: CD45RA+ positively selected. The receptor set was obtained from a man younger than 35 in good health. Some clones in this sample may be carry-over from other donors' samples.

The chain employs TRBV28 and TRBJ1-6; D unresolved. The germline V and J ends were trimmed by 11 bases and 7 bases, with 21 bases remaining between them. CDR3 size: 15 residues. The germline gives CDR1 MDHEN, CDR2 SYDVKM. CDR3 sequence (DNA): TGTGCCCATGCCGGCAGAAGCCTTGGCAATTCACCCCTCCACTTT. Translated, it gives CAHAGRSLGNSPLHF.

The chain joins TRBV9 to TRBJ2-7; D is perhaps TRBD1 or TRBD2 (5 bases each). The germline V and J ends were trimmed by 3 bases and 4 bases, with 20 bases remaining between them. The CDR3 loop spans 16 amino acids. CDR1 and CDR2 from the germline V gene are SGDLS and YYNGEE. CDR3 in DNA: TGTGCCAGCAGCGCATCACAGTGGGGGAGCCTATACGAGCAGTACTTC. It translates to CASSASQWGSLYEQYF.